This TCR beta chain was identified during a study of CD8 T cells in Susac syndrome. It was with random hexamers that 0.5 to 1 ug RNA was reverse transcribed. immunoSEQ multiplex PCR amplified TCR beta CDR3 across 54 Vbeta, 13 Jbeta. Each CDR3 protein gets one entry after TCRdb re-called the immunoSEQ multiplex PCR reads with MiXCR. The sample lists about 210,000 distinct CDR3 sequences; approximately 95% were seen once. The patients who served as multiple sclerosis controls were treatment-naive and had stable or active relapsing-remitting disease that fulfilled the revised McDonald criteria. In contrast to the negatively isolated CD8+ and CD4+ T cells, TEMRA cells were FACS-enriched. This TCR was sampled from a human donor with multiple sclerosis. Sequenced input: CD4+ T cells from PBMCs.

The CDR3 sequence is CSVPRTGGNEQFF. CDR3 bases: TGCAGCGTTCCCAGGACAGGGGGCAATGAGCAGTTCTTC. The chain has TRBV29-1 and TRBJ2-1; 10 bases fit TRBD1. Germline CDR1 reads SQVTM; CDR2 reads ANQGSEA. Trimming cost V 5 bases and J 6 bases; bases outside gene matches: 4. The CDR3 covers 13 residues.